The rows below give T cell receptor beta chains drawn from one sample of a study of response to subunit inactivated influenza vaccine. TCRdb re-analysed the RT-PCR reads in MiXCR, keeping a single row per CDR3 protein. The repertoire includes fewer than 750,000 distinct CDR3 sequences, less than 15% of them detected once, and around 10% sits in the top ten. The sample was PBMCs from blood, taken 11 to 12 days after vaccination. All receptors derive from a man aged 45-65 years who received an inactivated influenza vaccine. The CDR3 runs from the conserved cysteine through the conserved F or W. A D gene is named only where the DNA matches it firmly. Rows give clone size only sometimes, using once, few, many, or a class for an expanded clone.

>TRBJ2-1|NA|TRBV20-1|many
CSARDGDRIIYNEQFF
TGCAGTGCTAGAGATGGGGACCGGATCATATACAATGAGCAGTTCTTC
>TRBJ1-6|NA|TRBV5-1|few
CASSLDSRRDSPLHF
TGCGCCAGCAGCTTGGATTCCAGGAGGGATTCACCCCTCCACTTT
>TRBJ1-1|TRBD1|TRBV4-3|few
CASSQGWTGNTEAFF
TGCGCCAGCAGCCAAGGGTGGACAGGGAACACTGAAGCTTTCTTT
>TRBJ1-1|NA|TRBV7-9|NA
CASSLALSGDTEAFF
TGTGCCAGCAGCTTAGCGCTAAGCGGAGACACTGAAGCTTTCTTT
>TRBJ2-6|NA|TRBV7-2|NA
CASSPRLISGANVLTF
TGTGCCAGCAGCCCTAGACTTATCTCTGGGGCCAACGTCCTGACTTTC
>TRBJ1-1|NA|TRBV29-1|many
CSVHPQGASTEAFF
TGCAGCGTTCACCCCCAGGGAGCGAGTACTGAAGCTTTCTTT
>TRBJ1-2|TRBD1|TRBV7-2|NA
CASSLRGLYYGYTF
TGTGCCAGCAGCTTAAGGGGGCTCTACTATGGCTACACCTTC
>TRBJ1-1|NA|TRBV4-3|many
CASSRPDTEAFF
TGCGCCAGCAGCCGCCCAGACACTGAAGCTTTCTTT
>TRBJ2-7|NA|TRBV11-2|few
CASSTDVVYEQYF
TGTGCCAGCAGCACGGACGTCGTCTACGAGCAGTACTTC
>TRBJ2-1|NA|TRBV20-1|NA
CSVKGLVSYNEQFF
TGCAGTGTTAAGGGACTGGTCTCCTACAATGAGCAGTTCTTC
>TRBJ1-1|NA|TRBV6-5|few
CASSDSGRLTEAFF
TGTGCCAGCAGTGACTCAGGCAGGCTTACTGAAGCTTTCTTT
>TRBJ2-5|NA|TRBV15|NA
CATSGQIKETQYF
TGTGCCACCAGCGGGCAAATTAAAGAGACCCAGTACTTC
>TRBJ1-1|NA|TRBV20-1|many
CSARDRSNPMNTEAFF
TGCAGTGCTAGAGACAGGTCCAACCCCATGAACACTGAAGCTTTCTTT
>TRBJ2-2|NA|TRBV30|NA
CAWSSLGPGELFF
TGTGCCTGGAGTTCCCTGGGGCCCGGGGAGCTGTTTTTT
>TRBJ2-3|TRBD2|TRBV6-1|few
CASTSAGGYGDTQYF
TGTGCCAGCACTAGCGCGGGGGGCTACGGGGATACGCAGTATTTT
>TRBJ2-6|NA|TRBV4-3|NA
CASSQEWGLGANVLTF
TGCGCCAGCAGCCAAGAGTGGGGGCTTGGGGCCAACGTCCTGACTTTC
>TRBJ2-7|NA|TRBV6-2/TRBV6-3|few
CASSLRPWTGNYEQYF
TGTGCCAGCAGCTTGAGACCCTGGACTGGAAACTACGAGCAGTACTTC
>TRBJ2-2|TRBD1|TRBV14|NA
CASSPPRTGGITGELFF
TGTGCCAGCAGCCCTCCCCGGACAGGGGGAATCACCGGGGAGCTGTTTTTT
>TRBJ1-1|NA|TRBV2|NA
CASSRSFGGNMNTEAFF
TGTGCCAGCAGTCGAAGCTTTGGGGGTAACATGAACACTGAAGCTTTCTTT
>TRBJ2-7|TRBD1|TRBV5-1|few
CASSRGQFYEQYF
TGCGCCAGCAGCCGGGGACAGTTCTACGAGCAGTACTTC
>TRBJ1-2|NA|TRBV20-1|NA
CSQRPANYGYTF
TGCAGTCAAAGGCCAGCTAACTATGGCTACACCTTC
>TRBJ1-4|NA|TRBV20-1|few
CSAYTSGTDNEKLFF
TGCAGTGCTTATACCTCCGGGACCGATAATGAAAAACTGTTTTTT
>TRBJ2-6|NA|TRBV20-1|NA
CSAPPGGSGANVLTF
TGCAGTGCCCCCCCCGGGGGCTCTGGGGCCAACGTCCTGACTTTC
>TRBJ2-7|NA|TRBV12-3/TRBV12-4|NA
CASSLYSHYEQYF
TGTGCCAGCAGTTTATACAGCCACTACGAGCAGTACTTC
>TRBJ2-1|NA|TRBV15|NA
CATSRVANPNEQFF
TGTGCCACCAGCAGAGTCGCTAACCCCAATGAGCAGTTCTTC
>TRBJ2-7|NA|TRBV7-2|few
CASSWGLTSYEQYF
TGTGCCAGCAGCTGGGGCCTAACTAGCTACGAGCAGTACTTC
>TRBJ1-2|NA|TRBV7-2|NA
CASTTGRSPSNYGYTF
TGTGCCAGCACCACTGGCAGGTCCCCGTCTAACTATGGCTACACCTTC
>TRBJ2-7|TRBD1|TRBV6-2/TRBV6-3|few
CASSHPTGNSYEQYF
TGTGCCAGCAGTCATCCGACAGGGAACTCCTACGAGCAGTACTTC
>TRBJ2-1|NA|TRBV10-3|NA
CAIKPGTPYNEQFF
TGTGCCATAAAACCCGGGACACCCTACAATGAGCAGTTCTTC
>TRBJ2-7|NA|TRBV10-3|NA
CAISESSVRRESSYEQYF
TGTGCCATCAGTGAGTCGTCGGTAAGGCGGGAAAGCTCCTACGAGCAGTACTTC
>TRBJ2-3|NA|TRBV6-1|few
CASRPLSTLTDTQYF
TGTGCCAGCAGGCCCCTTTCAACCCTAACAGATACGCAGTATTTT
>TRBJ2-5|NA|TRBV20-1|few
CSARAGPQETQYF
TGCAGTGCTAGAGCGGGACCCCAAGAGACCCAGTACTTC
>TRBJ2-5|NA|TRBV6-5|NA
CASSYGRGAETQYF
TGTGCCAGCAGTTACGGTCGGGGGGCGGAGACCCAGTACTTC
>TRBJ1-1|NA|TRBV5-1|NA
CASSSAGTLGTEAFF
TGCGCCAGCAGCTCGGCCGGGACCCTGGGGACTGAAGCTTTCTTT
>TRBJ2-5|NA|TRBV25-1|many
CASSELRFTEETQYF
TGTGCCAGCAGTGAATTGCGGTTCACGGAGGAGACCCAGTACTTC
>TRBJ2-7|NA|TRBV7-6|many
CASSLGDRYEQYF
TGTGCCAGCAGCTTAGGGGATCGCTACGAGCAGTACTTC
>TRBJ2-5|TRBD2|TRBV28|NA
CASSLGLAGTLQETQYF
TGTGCCAGCAGTTTAGGACTAGCGGGAACCCTCCAAGAGACCCAGTACTTC
>TRBJ2-1|NA|TRBV10-3|few
CAIAGSYNEQFF
TGTGCCATCGCAGGTTCCTACAATGAGCAGTTCTTC
>TRBJ2-7|NA|TRBV24-1|NA
CASRTPYEQYF
TGTGCCAGCAGGACCCCATACGAGCAGTACTTC
>TRBJ2-1|NA|TRBV4-3|NA
CASSQEPAGTYNEQFF
TGCGCCAGCAGCCAAGAACCAGCGGGCACTTACAATGAGCAGTTCTTC
>TRBJ2-7|NA|TRBV6-6|few
CASSNQYEQYF
TGTGCCAGCAGTAACCAATACGAGCAGTACTTC
>TRBJ1-5|NA|TRBV5-6|NA
CASSLNRDGNQPQHF
TGTGCCAGCAGCTTGAACAGGGACGGCAATCAGCCCCAGCATTTT
>TRBJ2-5|NA|TRBV12-3/TRBV12-4|NA
CASSFTAQETQYF
TGTGCCAGCAGTTTTACAGCCCAAGAGACCCAGTACTTC
>TRBJ1-1|NA|TRBV10-3|few
CAISESDPNTEAFF
TGTGCCATCAGTGAGTCGGACCCCAACACTGAAGCTTTCTTT
>TRBJ2-7|TRBD2|TRBV6-1|few
CASRISGSGYEQYF
TGTGCCAGCAGAATTAGCGGGAGTGGTTACGAGCAGTACTTC